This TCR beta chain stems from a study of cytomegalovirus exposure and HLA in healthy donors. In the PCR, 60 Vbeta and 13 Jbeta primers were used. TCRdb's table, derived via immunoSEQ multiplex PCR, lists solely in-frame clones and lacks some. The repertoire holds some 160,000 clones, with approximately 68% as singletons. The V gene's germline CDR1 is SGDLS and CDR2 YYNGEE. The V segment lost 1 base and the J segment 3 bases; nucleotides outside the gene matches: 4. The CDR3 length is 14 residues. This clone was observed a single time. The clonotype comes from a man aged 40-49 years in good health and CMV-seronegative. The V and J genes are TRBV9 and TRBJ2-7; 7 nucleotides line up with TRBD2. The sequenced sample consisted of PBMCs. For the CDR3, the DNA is TGTGCCAGCAGCGTAAGCGGGACCTTCTACGAGCAGTACTTC. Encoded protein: CASSVSGTFYEQYF.